This T cell receptor (beta chain) stems from a study of blood T cell repertoires in COVID-19. Germline CDR1 SNHLY, CDR2 FYNNEI. The CDR3 totals 17 residues. The J segment lost 4 bases and the V segment lost 1 base, leaving 9 bases of the junction unmatched. A few counts support this clone. In the original workflow: Reference gene primer amplification gave estimated nucleated cell counts. Clones were read by immunoSEQ multiplex PCR, and TCRdb kept only the in-frame ones, dropping some. That table furnishes V, J and clone size, whereas the DNA furnished D and trimming. This table holds roughly 260,000 clones, about 91% found once.

V and J are TRBV2 and TRBJ2-3; 9 bases fit TRBD2. This TCR came from a person aged 18 to 35 with COVID-19, enrolled during active disease. Sequencing was performed on peripheral blood. The CDR3 bases are TGTGCCAGCAGTGAAGGTGAGACTAGCGGTAAATCAGATACGCAGTATTTT. Its translation: CASSEGETSGKSDTQYF. Using reference TRBV2 and TRBJ2-3 for the parts outside the CDR3, the full variable domain is EPEVTQTPSHQVTQMGQEVILRCVPISNHLYFYWYRQILGQKVEFLVSFYNNEISEKSEIFDDQFSVERPDGSNFTLKIRSTKLEDSAMYFCASSEGETSGKSDTQYFGPGTRLTVL.